A single sample is the source of the 7 T cell receptor beta chains below, sequenced in a study of blood T cell repertoires in COVID-19. Measured with immunoSEQ multiplex PCR; TCRdb has only the in-frame clones, and not every one. The table shows some 97,000 clones, with about 85% occurring only once. What was sequenced was peripheral blood. These receptor sequences come from a man between 50 and 59 years old with active or convalescent COVID-19.

The chain couples TRBV18 to TRBJ1-3, with a weak D call TRBD1 (5 bases). Between the trimmed V and J ends, which lost 3 bases and 2 bases, there was a span of 11 bases. The CDR3 spans 15 residues. Germline CDR1 reads KGHSH; CDR2 reads LQKENI. The CDR3 sequence: CASSPYGGPGNTIYF. The CDR3 DNA sequence: TGTGCCAGCTCACCGTACGGGGGTCCTGGAAACACCATATATTTT. The full variable domain, with the rest looked up from reference TRBV18 and TRBJ1-3, is NAGVMQNPRHLVRRRGQEARLRCSPMKGHSHVYWYRQLPEEGLKFMVYLQKENIIDESGMPKERFSAEFPKEGPSILRIQQVVRGDSAAYFCASSPYGGPGNTIYFGEGSWLTVV.

CDR3 DNA sequence: TGTGCCAGCAGTTATTCCCTCCCCCCGAACTATGGCTACACCTTC. Translating it yields CASSYSLPPNYGYTF. The genes are TRBV6-5 and TRBJ1-2; D is unclear. V lost 3 bases to trimming and J lost 2 bases, with 13 bases between them. The CDR3 runs to 15 residues. Germline-derived CDR1 and CDR2 are MNHEY and SVGAGI.

The chain carries TRBV5-1 and TRBJ2-2; 7 bases are shared with TRBD1. V shed 1 base, J shed 3 bases, and the junction held 9 bases outside the gene matches. Germline CDR1 is SGHRS and CDR2 is YFSETQ. The CDR3 sequence is 17 residues long. CDR3 protein: CASSLLMVGGYTGELFF. Written as DNA, the CDR3 is TGCGCCAGCAGCTTGCTCATGGTAGGGGGCTACACCGGGGAGCTGTTTTTT.

The chain combines TRBV25-1 with TRBJ1-1; D ambiguous. The CDR3 contains 13 residues. The V and J ends lost 1 base and 0 bases respectively, with 3 bases between them. Germline V gene data show CDR1 as MGHDK and CDR2 as SYGVNS. The CDR3: CASSESVNTEAFF. The CDR3, as DNA: TGTGCCAGCAGTGAATCAGTGAACACTGAAGCTTTCTTT.

The chain joins TRBV7-3 to TRBJ2-5; D is unresolved. The CDR3 totals 13 residues. From germline, CDR1 is SGHTA and CDR2 FQGTGA. V lost 1 base to trimming and J lost 5 bases, with 8 bases between them. CDR3 nucleotides: TGTGCCAGCAGCTTAAGTTCACGGGAGACCCAGTACTTC. Its protein is CASSLSSRETQYF.

This chain links TRBV7-2 with TRBJ1-5; 7 bases map to TRBD1. The CDR3 covers 14 residues. V shed 4 bases, J shed 7 bases, and the junction held 7 bases outside the gene matches. CDR1 and CDR2 (germline): SGHTA, FQGNSA. The CDR3 DNA is TGTGCCAGCAGCTCACGACAGGGATACCAGCCCCAGCATTTT. Translated: CASSSRQGYQPQHF.

The chain combines TRBV6-6 with TRBJ1-6; 8 nucleotides align to TRBD1. Trimming removed 5 bases from V and 0 bases from J; junction bases left unmatched: 6. The CDR3 is 17 amino acids. CDR1 MNHNY and CDR2 SVGAGI come from the germline V gene (reference sequence). CDR3 nucleotides: TGTGCCAGCAGTCTAACAGGGGGTGACTCCTATAATTCACCCCTCCACTTT. It encodes CASSLTGGDSYNSPLHF.